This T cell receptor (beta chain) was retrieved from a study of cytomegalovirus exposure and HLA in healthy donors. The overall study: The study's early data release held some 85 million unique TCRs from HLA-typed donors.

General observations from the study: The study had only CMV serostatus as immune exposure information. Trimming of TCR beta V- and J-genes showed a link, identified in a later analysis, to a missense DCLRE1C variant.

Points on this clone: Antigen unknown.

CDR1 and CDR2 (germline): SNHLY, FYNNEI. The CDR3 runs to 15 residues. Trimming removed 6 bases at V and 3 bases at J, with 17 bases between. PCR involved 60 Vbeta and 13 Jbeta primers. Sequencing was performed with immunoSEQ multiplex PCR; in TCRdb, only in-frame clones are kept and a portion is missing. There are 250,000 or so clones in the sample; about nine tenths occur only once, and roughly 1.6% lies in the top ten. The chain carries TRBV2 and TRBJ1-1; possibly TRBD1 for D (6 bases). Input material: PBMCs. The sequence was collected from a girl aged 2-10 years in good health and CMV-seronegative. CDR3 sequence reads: CASRIIRGMDTEAFF. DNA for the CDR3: TGTGCCAGCAGGATTATCAGGGGTATGGACACTGAAGCTTTCTTT.